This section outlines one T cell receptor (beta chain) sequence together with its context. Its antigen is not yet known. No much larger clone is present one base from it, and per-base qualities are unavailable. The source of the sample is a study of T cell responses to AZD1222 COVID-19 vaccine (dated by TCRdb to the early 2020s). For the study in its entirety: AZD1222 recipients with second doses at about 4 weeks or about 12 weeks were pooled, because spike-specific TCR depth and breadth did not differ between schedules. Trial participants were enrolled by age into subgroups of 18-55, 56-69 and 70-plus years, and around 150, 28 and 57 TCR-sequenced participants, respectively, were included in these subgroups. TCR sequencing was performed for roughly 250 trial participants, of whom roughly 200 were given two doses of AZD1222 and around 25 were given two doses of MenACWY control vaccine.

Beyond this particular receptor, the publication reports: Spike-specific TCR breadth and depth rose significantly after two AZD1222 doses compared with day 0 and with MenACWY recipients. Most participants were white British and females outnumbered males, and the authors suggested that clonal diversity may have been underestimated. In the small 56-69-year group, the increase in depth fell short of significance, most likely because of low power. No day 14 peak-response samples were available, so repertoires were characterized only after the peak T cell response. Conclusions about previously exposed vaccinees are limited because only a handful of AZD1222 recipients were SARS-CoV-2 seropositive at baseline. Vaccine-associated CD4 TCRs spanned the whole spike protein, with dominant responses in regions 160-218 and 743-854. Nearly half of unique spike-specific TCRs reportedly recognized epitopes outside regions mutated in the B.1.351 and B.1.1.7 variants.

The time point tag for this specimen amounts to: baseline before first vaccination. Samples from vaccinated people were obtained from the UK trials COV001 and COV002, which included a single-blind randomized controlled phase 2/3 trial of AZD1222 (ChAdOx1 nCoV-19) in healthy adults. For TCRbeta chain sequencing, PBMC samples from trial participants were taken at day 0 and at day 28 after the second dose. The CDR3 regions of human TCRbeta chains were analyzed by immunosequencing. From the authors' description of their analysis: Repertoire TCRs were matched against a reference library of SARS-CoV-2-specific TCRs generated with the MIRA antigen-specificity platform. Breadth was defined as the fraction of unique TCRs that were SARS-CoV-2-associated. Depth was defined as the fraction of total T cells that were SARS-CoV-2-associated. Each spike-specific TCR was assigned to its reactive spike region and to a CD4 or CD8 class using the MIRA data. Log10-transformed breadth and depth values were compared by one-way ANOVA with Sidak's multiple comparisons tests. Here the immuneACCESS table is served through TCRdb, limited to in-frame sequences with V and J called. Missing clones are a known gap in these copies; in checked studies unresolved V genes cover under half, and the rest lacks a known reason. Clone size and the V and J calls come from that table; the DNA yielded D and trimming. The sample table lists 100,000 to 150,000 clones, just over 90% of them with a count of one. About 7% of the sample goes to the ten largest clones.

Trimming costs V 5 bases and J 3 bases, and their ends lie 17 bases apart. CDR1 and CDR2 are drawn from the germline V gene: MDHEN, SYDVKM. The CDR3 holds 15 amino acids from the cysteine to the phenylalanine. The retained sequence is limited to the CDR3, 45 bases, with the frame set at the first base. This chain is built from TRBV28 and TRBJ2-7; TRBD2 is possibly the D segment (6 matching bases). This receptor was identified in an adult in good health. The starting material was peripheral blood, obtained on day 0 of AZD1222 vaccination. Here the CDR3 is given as CASSAPGVGVYEQYF. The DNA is TGTGCCAGCAGTGCCCCGGGGGTAGGGGTCTACGAGCAGTACTTC.